The sequence of this TCR beta chain was determined in a study of regulatory T cells in long-lasting Graves disease. The length of the CDR3 is 12 residues. Germline CDR1 is GTSNPN and CDR2 is SVGIG (reference sequence). Libraries of TCR beta came from iRepertoire HTBI primers plus Arm-PCR of CDR3 regions. TCRdb re-called the multiplex PCR reads through MiXCR, storing one row per CDR3 protein. The data hold roughly 500,000 distinct CDR3 sequences, with around 12% observed a single time. Time point in this sample: newly diagnosed GD, antithyroid drugs for less than 3 months. PBMC-extracted RNA yielded the TCR library. From each patient, 8 to 10 milliliters of peripheral blood was drawn and collected into an EDTA anticoagulant tube. This clonotype was seen repeatedly, ten times or more. One end of the junction is discordant with germline, which a read error may explain. The same data also went into a second study, on T cells in Graves' hyperthyroidism and ophthalmopathy.

Sequenced here: peripheral blood mononuclear cells (PBMCs), sampled at new diagnosis, from a patient treated with antithyroid drugs. This chain joins TRBV30 and TRBJ2-1; D is unresolved. The clonotype was recovered from a woman in her thirties with Graves disease. This CDR3 is CAWSVNGLGWYF. CDR3 sequence (DNA): TGTGCCTGGAGTGTAAATGGTCTAGGTTGGTACTTC.